The next 18 T cell receptor beta chains were all read from a single sample in a study of vaccination and CD4 T cells after COVID-19. TCRdb re-called the PCR reads with MiXCR, one entry per CDR3 protein. The sample lists about 39,000 distinct CDR3 sequences; around 39% were seen once. Time point described: late sampling 161 to 241 days after vaccination in three convalescent patients. The sequenced sample was CD4+ T cells from blood, obtained about 7 months after SARS-CoV-2 vaccination. Source of these receptors: a human donor who had recovered from COVID-19.

Note on this clonotype: No DNA is shown, since the ends of the CDR3 on it are uncertain; the CDR3 is the one TCRdb lists. J is TRBJ2-7 and V is TRBV7-5; the table's D gene call, TRBD1, was not cross checked with the DNA. TRBV7-5 is flagged as a pseudogene. The CDR3 contains 18 residues when both ends are counted. The CDR3 loop is CISVPEAPGTGMSYEQYF.

V usage is TRBV2 and J usage is TRBJ2-7, with D maybe TRBD1 (5 bases). The germline CDR1 and CDR2 sequences are SNHLY and FYNNEI. The CDR3 has 15 amino acids. V was clipped by 1 base and J by 6 bases, with 16 bases between them. In DNA, the CDR3 is TGTGCCAGCAGTGAAGAGGCAGGGCTTGACGCCGAGCAGTACTTC. Protein sequence: CASSEEAGLDAEQYF.

The chain carries TRBV15 and TRBJ2-6; 7 bases align to TRBD2. CDR3 size: 17 residues. CDR1 is LNHNV, CDR2 YYDKDF, per germline (reference sequence). The trim removed 0 bases at V and 4 bases at J, leaving 6 bases unmatched. The DNA for the CDR3 is TGTGCCACCAGCAGAGATTGGGAGGGCACAGGGGCCAACGTCCTGACTTTC. The encoded protein is CATSRDWEGTGANVLTF.

J is TRBJ2-1 and V is TRBV20-1, with 8 bases aligning to TRBD2. The V gene end was trimmed by 1 base and the J gene end by 7 bases; junction bases not matched to a gene: 6. CDR1 DFQATT and CDR2 SNEGSKA come from the germline V gene (reference sequence). The CDR3 runs 14 residues. CDR3 coding DNA: TGCAGTGCTAGAGCGGGAGGGCCGAGGAATGAGCAGTTCTTC. Amino acid sequence: CSARAGGPRNEQFF.

This clonotype was detected only a few times. This chain links TRBV7-2 with TRBJ1-5; D uncertain. Germline CDR1 reads SGHTA; CDR2 reads FQGNSA. There are 14 residues in the CDR3. Trimming removed 5 bases from V and 3 bases from J, with 11 bases in between. CDR3 residues: CASSGRTNNQPQHF. CDR3 DNA sequence: TGTGCCAGCAGCGGCCGGACTAACAATCAGCCCCAGCATTTT.

This rearrangement joins TRBV29-1 to TRBJ1-1, with D maybe TRBD1 (5 bases). CDR1 and CDR2 (germline): SQVTM, ANQGSEA. The CDR3 runs to 13 residues. V lost 6 bases, J lost 1 base, and 12 bases lay in between. CDR3 in DNA: TGCAGCGTCGCGGGGGGTCGGAACACTGAAGCTTTCTTT. Amino acid sequence: CSVAGGRNTEAFF.

The J gene is TRBJ2-6, the V gene TRBV27; a possible D gene is TRBD2 (7 bases). This CDR3 contains 19 residues. Germline assignment: CDR1 MNHEY and CDR2 SMNVEV (reference sequence). With 6 bases removed from V and 0 bases from J, the gap between germline ends came to 21 bases. The CDR3 loop reads CASRTGWGGAYSGANVLTF. The CDR3 DNA is TGTGCCAGCAGGACAGGATGGGGGGGAGCCTACTCTGGGGCCAACGTCCTGACTTTC.

This clonotype was observed once. The rearrangement joins TRBV4-1 to TRBJ2-5, with 7 bases identical to TRBD1. Germline V lookup: CDR1 MGHRA, CDR2 YSYEKL. V was pared by 4 bases and J by 6 bases, with 8 bases of the junction left unmatched. The CDR3 length is 14 residues. CDR3 coding DNA: TGCGCCAGCAGCCCAGAACAGGGGTACCAGACCCAGTACTTC. Amino acids: CASSPEQGYQTQYF.

V gene TRBV20-1 combines with J gene TRBJ2-1; 10 bases agree with TRBD2. CDR1 is DFQATT, CDR2 SNEGSKA, per germline (reference sequence). The CDR3 loop spans 16 amino acids. Trimming cost V 5 bases and J 3 bases; bases outside gene matches: 10. In DNA, the CDR3 is TGCAGTGCTCTCAAACCACTAGCGGGAAGCTACAATGAGCAGTTCTTC. It yields the protein CSALKPLAGSYNEQFF.

J is TRBJ2-7 and V is TRBV20-1, with 11 bases identical to TRBD2. V was pared by 3 bases and J by 0 bases, with 4 bases of the junction left unmatched. This CDR3 contains 15 residues. Germline CDR1 and CDR2: DFQATT and SNEGSKA (reference sequence). The CDR3 reads CSARVLAGDSYEQYF. The CDR3 DNA follows: TGCAGTGCTAGGGTACTAGCGGGAGACTCCTACGAGCAGTACTTC.

This clonotype was found a few times. This chain uses TRBV19 with TRBJ2-7; the D gene is possibly TRBD2 (6 bases). Trimming shortened V by 3 bases and J by 8 bases, and 20 bases separated the two germline ends. This CDR3 region has 15 residues. In germline, CDR1 is LNHDA, CDR2 SQIVND (reference sequence). The CDR3 loop is CASSMSGRGLRQQYF. The CDR3 DNA sequence: TGTGCCAGTAGTATGAGCGGAAGAGGACTACGACAGCAGTACTTC. Looking up the rest from reference TRBV19 and TRBJ2-7 gives the full variable domain: DGGITQSPKYLFRKEGQNVTLSCEQNLNHDAMYWYRQDPGQGLRLIYYSQIVNDFQKGDIAEGYSVSREKKESFPLTVTSAQKNPTAFYLCASSMSGRGLRQQYFGPGTRLTVT.

This chain connects TRBV27 to TRBJ2-1; D unclear. Germline lookup yields CDR1 MNHEY and CDR2 SMNVEV (reference sequence). V lost 6 bases to trimming and J lost 10 bases, with 16 bases between them. This CDR3 spans 13 amino acids. CDR3 protein: CASSLGPAQEQFF. CDR3 nucleotide sequence: TGTGCCAGCAGCCTCGGGCCAGCCCAGGAGCAGTTCTTC.

Only a few counts were recorded for this clonotype. This rearrangement joins TRBV10-3 to TRBJ2-7, with 13 bases matching TRBD2. V lost 9 bases, J lost 4 bases, and 0 bases stayed unmatched. Germline V gene sequence: CDR1 ENHRY, CDR2 SYGVKD. The CDR3 is made up of 12 amino acids. CDR3 loop: CAILAGGYEQYF. The CDR3 bases are TGTGCCATACTAGCGGGAGGGTACGAGCAGTACTTC.

The gene calls are TRBV5-1 and TRBJ2-7; TRBD1 aligns across 7 bases. After removal of 2 bases from V and 3 bases from J, the junction contained 5 bases not matched to a gene. This CDR3 contains 14 residues. Germline CDR1 reads SGHRS; CDR2 reads YFSETQ. CDR3: CASSFRQGHYEQYF. In DNA form, the CDR3 reads TGCGCCAGCAGCTTTAGACAGGGCCACTACGAGCAGTACTTC.

The genes are TRBV7-9 and TRBJ2-3; 8 bases agree with TRBD2. Germline V gene lookup returns CDR1 SEHNR and CDR2 FQNEAQ (reference sequence). This CDR3 spans 16 amino acids. The V gene end was trimmed by 5 bases and the J gene end by 0 bases; junction bases not matched to a gene: 7. The CDR3: CASSPPTGGSTDTQYF. DNA of the CDR3: TGTGCCAGCAGCCCCCCCACGGGAGGGAGCACAGATACGCAGTATTTT.

This clonotype was observed a few times. The chain links TRBV20-1 to TRBJ2-7, with D perhaps given as TRBD1 or TRBD2 (6 bases each). Germline assignment: CDR1 DFQATT and CDR2 SNEGSKA (reference sequence). Trimming stripped 1 base from V and 3 bases from J, with 22 bases between. The length of the CDR3 is 17 residues. In DNA, the CDR3 is TGCAGTGCTAGAGTCGGGGGCCCGGGCAGGGTAGGCTACGAGCAGTACTTC. Its translation is CSARVGGPGRVGYEQYF.

V gene TRBV7-2 combines with J gene TRBJ2-7; the D is unclear. The germline V gene encodes CDR1 SGHTA and CDR2 FQGNSA. The CDR3 consists of 14 residues. With 5 bases removed from V and 5 bases from J, the gap between germline ends came to 16 bases. In DNA, the CDR3 is TGTGCCAGCAGCCTCTCCGGGCCACCCCACGAGCAGTACTTC. It translates to CASSLSGPPHEQYF.

The chain carries TRBV5-4 and TRBJ2-7; 7 bases agree with TRBD2. The V gene end was trimmed by 1 base and the J gene end by 3 bases; junction bases not matched to a gene: 10. The germline V gene has CDR1 SGHNT and CDR2 YYREEE (reference sequence). This CDR3 comprises 16 residues. CDR3 in DNA: TGTGCCAGCAGCTTGTACGGCGGGGGTGGTGGCTACGAGCAGTACTTC. It encodes CASSLYGGGGGYEQYF.